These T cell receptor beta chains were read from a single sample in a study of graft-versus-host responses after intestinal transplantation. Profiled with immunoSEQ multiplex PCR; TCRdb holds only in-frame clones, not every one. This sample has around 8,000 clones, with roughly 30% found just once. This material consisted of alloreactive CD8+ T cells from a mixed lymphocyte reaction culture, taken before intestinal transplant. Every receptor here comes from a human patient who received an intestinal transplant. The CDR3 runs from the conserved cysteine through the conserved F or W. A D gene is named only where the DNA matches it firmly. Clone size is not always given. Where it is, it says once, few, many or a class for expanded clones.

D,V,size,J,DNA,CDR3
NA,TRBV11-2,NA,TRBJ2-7,TGTGCCAGCAGCTTAGGGCAGGGCGCCTACGAGCAGTACTTC,CASSLGQGAYEQYF
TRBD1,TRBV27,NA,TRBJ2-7,TGTGCCAGCAGTTTATGGGCAGGGGGCAACGACGAGCAGTACTTC,CASSLWAGGNDEQYF
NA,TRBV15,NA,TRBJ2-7,TGTGCCACCAGCCGGGTACTGGAAATCAGAAGGGGCGAGCAGTACTTC,CATSRVLEIRRGEQYF
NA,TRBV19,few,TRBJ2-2,TGTGCCAGTAGTATGATGGGGCAGTCCACCGGGGAGCTGTTTTTT,CASSMMGQSTGELFF
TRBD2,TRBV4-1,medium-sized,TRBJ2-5,TGCGCCAGCAGCCAGTCTAGCGGGAGCTCAGAGACCCAGTACTTC,CASSQSSGSSETQYF
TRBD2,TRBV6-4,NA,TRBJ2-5,TGTGCCAGCAGTGAGACTAGCGGGGGGCAAGAGACCCAGTACTTC,CASSETSGGQETQYF
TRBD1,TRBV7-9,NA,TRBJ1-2,TGTGCCAGCAGCTCGAACCTCCCGATACAGGGGTTGCGTGGCTACACCTTC,CASSSNLPIQGLRGYTF
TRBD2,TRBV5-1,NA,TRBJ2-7,TGCGCCAGCAGCTTTAGCGGGGGCCCCTACGAGCAGTACTTC,CASSFSGGPYEQYF
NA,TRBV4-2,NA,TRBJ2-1,TGTGCCAGCAGCCATACCCCGGGACACCCCGTGGGTGAGCAGTTCTTC,CASSHTPGHPVGEQFF
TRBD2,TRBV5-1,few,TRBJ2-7,TGCGCCAGCAGCTTGGGGGGACTAGCGTACGAGCAGTACTTC,CASSLGGLAYEQYF
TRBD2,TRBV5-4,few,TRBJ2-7,TGTGCCAGCAGCTGGGGACTAGCGGGATTCTACTACGAGCAGTACTTC,CASSWGLAGFYYEQYF
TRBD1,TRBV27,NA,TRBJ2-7,TGTGCCAGCAGTACTGGGACAGTCTACGAGCAGTACTTC,CASSTGTVYEQYF
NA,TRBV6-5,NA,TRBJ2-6,TGTGCCAGCAGTTATACCGGCTCTGGGGCCAACGTCCTGACTTTC,CASSYTGSGANVLTF
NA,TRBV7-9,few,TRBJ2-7,TGTGCCAGCAGCTTAGCGGGGGGGGCTCCGGGTGACTACGAGCAGTACTTC,CASSLAGGAPGDYEQYF
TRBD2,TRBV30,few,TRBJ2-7,TGTGCCTGGAGCGGACTAGCGGGAATCTACGAGCAGTACTTC,CAWSGLAGIYEQYF
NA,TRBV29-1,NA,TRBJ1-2,TGCAGCGTCTCCAGGGAATGGAACTATGGCTACACCTTC,CSVSREWNYGYTF
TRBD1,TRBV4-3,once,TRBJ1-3,TGCGCCAGCAGCTTAACCACAGGGGGTCTCGGAAACACCATATATTTT,CASSLTTGGLGNTIYF
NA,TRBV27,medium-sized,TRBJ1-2,TGTGCCAGCAGTTACGGCGGATCGAGGGCTCGCACCTTC,CASSYGGSRARTF
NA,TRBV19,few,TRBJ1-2,TGTGCCAGTAGTATAGCATACAGTAACTATGGCTACACCTTC,CASSIAYSNYGYTF
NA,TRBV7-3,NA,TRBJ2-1,TGTGCCAGCAGCTTAAGTTTGTCGCAGTACAATGAGCAGTTCTTC,CASSLSLSQYNEQFF
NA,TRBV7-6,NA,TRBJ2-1,TGTGCCAGCAGCGTAGGCTCCAGTTTCAATGAGCAGTTCTTC,CASSVGSSFNEQFF
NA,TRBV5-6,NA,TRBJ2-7,TGTGCCAGCAGCTTGGGTACATCATTCTACGAGCAGTACTTC,CASSLGTSFYEQYF
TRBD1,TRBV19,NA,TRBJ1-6,TGTGCCAGTAGTATAGAGAGCATCCGGGACCCGGGACAGGGGTATTCACCCCTCCACTTT,CASSIESIRDPGQGYSPLHF
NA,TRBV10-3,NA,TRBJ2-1,TGTGCCATCAGTCTTGCCGGGACTGAGAGTGAGCAGTTCTTC,CAISLAGTESEQFF
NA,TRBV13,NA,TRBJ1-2,TGTGCCAGCAGCTTACTCCGACACCACTATGGCTACACCTTC,CASSLLRHHYGYTF
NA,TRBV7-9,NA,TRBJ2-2,TGTGCCAGCAGCCCGACACTTGGTAACACCGGGGAGCTGTTTTTT,CASSPTLGNTGELFF
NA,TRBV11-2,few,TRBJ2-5,TGTGCCAGCAGCCCAGAGGGAGAGACCCAGTACTTC,CASSPEGETQYF
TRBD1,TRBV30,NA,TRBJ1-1,TGTGCCTGGGGACCCGGGACAGGCGGCAGCGAAGCTTTCTTT,CAWGPGTGGSEAFF
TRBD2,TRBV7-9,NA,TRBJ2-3,TGTGCCAGCAGCTTGGGACTAGCGGGAGTCCCAGATACGCAGTATTTT,CASSLGLAGVPDTQYF
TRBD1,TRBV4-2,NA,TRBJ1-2,TGTGCCAGCAGCCAAGATCTGGACAGGGGGTCTTCGGGCTATGGCTACACCTTC,CASSQDLDRGSSGYGYTF
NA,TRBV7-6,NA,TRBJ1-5,TGTGCCAGCAGCCCCCTCAATCAGCCCCAGCATTTT,CASSPLNQPQHF
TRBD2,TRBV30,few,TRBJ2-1,TGTGCCTGGAGCCAAGGACTAGGCGGCAATGAGCAGTTCTTC,CAWSQGLGGNEQFF
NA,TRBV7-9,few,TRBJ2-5,TGTGCCAGCAGTGGGGCGTCAGAGACCCAGTACTTC,CASSGASETQYF